This entry features one T cell receptor beta chain sequence. The antigen remains unidentified. These data come from a study of cytomegalovirus exposure and HLA in healthy donors. The donors (healthy individuals) were bone marrow donors. Germline trimming cut 3 bases from V and 6 bases from J; bases unmatched to any gene: 8. The germline V gene encodes CDR1 MDHEN and CDR2 SYDVKM. This CDR3 region has 16 residues. Points from the study as a whole: CMV serostatus was the sole immune exposure data available. Judged likely to be a sequencing artifact was a cluster of highly shared sequence variants. There were some public TCRs occurring in many donors, but most TCR sequences were rare.

60 Vbeta and 13 Jbeta primers were used in PCR. Clones were sequenced by immunoSEQ multiplex PCR, and TCRdb holds only the in-frame ones, with some missing. The sample has 100,000 to 150,000 clones, about 80% seen once. Sequenced material: PBMCs. This sequence was found in a man in his thirties or forties in good health and CMV-seropositive. The chain is built from TRBV28 and TRBJ1-6; 7 positions agree with TRBD1. The CDR3 here is CASSFPLGQINSPLHF. The CDR3 DNA reads as TGTGCCAGCAGTTTCCCCCTGGGACAGATTAATTCACCCCTCCACTTT.